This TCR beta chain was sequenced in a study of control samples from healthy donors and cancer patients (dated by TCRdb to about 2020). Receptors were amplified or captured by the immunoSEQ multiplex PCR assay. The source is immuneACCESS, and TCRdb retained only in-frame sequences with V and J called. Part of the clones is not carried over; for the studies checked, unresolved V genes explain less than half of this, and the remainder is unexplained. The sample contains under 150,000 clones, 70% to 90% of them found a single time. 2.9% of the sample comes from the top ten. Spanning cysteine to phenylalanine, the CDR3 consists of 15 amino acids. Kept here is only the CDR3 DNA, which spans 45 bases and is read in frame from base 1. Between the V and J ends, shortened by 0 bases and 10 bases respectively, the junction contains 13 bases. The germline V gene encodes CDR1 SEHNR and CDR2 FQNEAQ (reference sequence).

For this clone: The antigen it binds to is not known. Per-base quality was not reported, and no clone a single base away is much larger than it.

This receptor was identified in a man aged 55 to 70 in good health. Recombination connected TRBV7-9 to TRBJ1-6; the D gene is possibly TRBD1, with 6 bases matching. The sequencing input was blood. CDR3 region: CASSLADRPSSPLHF. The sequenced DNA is TGTGCCAGCAGCTTAGCGGACAGACCTAGCTCACCCCTCCACTTT.